These 27 T cell receptor beta chains were all obtained from the same sample, sequenced in a study of cytomegalovirus exposure and HLA in healthy donors. With 60 Vbeta and 13 Jbeta primers, the PCR was carried out. The assay was immunoSEQ multiplex PCR, and TCRdb's table has in-frame clones only and misses some. The sample has under 45,000 clones; over 60% are singletons. The sequenced sample was PBMCs. Receptors originate from a man aged 30-40 years in good health and CMV-seronegative.

This clone has only a few counts. The chain combines TRBV28 with TRBJ2-1; the D is unclear. The CDR3 loop spans 14 amino acids. From germline, CDR1 is MDHEN and CDR2 SYDVKM. Trimming removed 7 bases at V and 4 bases at J, with 14 bases between. The CDR3 region has the DNA TGTGCCAGCACCAACAAACCGCAGTACAATGAGCAGTTCTTC. As protein: CASTNKPQYNEQFF.

The chain recombines TRBV7-2 with TRBJ1-2; 10 nucleotides match TRBD1. In germline, CDR1 is SGHTA, CDR2 FQGNSA. This CDR3 has 15 residues. Germline trimming cut 4 bases from V and 6 bases from J; bases unmatched to any gene: 8. CDR3 region: CASSSPPGQGNGYTF. The CDR3 DNA is TGTGCCAGCAGCTCCCCCCCGGGACAGGGGAATGGCTACACCTTC.

V gene TRBV27 combines with J gene TRBJ1-1, with D perhaps TRBD1 (6 bases). The CDR3 totals 12 residues. The V gene's germline CDR1 is MNHEY and CDR2 SMNVEV (reference sequence). The ends were cut back, 2 bases at V and 8 bases at J, with 9 bases in the middle. The CDR3 nucleotides read TGTGCCAGCAGTTTAGCGCAGGGGGAAGCTTTCTTT. It specifies CASSLAQGEAFF.

The chain uses TRBV6-5 and TRBJ1-4, with a possible D match to TRBD1 (5 bases). The CDR3 runs to 14 residues. Trimming removed 6 bases at V and 8 bases at J, with 16 bases between. Germline V gene lookup returns CDR1 MNHEY and CDR2 SVGAGI. CDR3 nucleotide sequence: TGTGCCAGCAGGCAGGGTGGAGTTGGGGAAAAACTGTTTTTT. It is translated as CASRQGGVGEKLFF.

The V call is TRBV6-5, the J call TRBJ2-5, with D maybe TRBD2 (6 bases). The CDR3 extends over 15 amino acids. Germline CDR1 MNHEY, CDR2 SVGAGI. V was pared by 2 bases and J by 1 base, with 11 bases between. The CDR3 region is CASSYGGSGQETQYF. CDR3 bases: TGTGCCAGCAGTTACGGGGGTAGCGGCCAAGAGACCCAGTACTTC.

This chain links TRBV10-3 with TRBJ2-1; tentative D call: TRBD2 (6 bases). Between the trimmed V and J ends, which lost 4 bases and 0 bases, there was a span of 10 bases. The germline gives CDR1 ENHRY, CDR2 SYGVKD. This CDR3 has 15 amino acids. CDR3 residues: CAISVSGHSYNEQFF. CDR3 bases: TGTGCCATCAGTGTTAGCGGACACTCCTACAATGAGCAGTTCTTC.

V and J are TRBV7-2 and TRBJ1-5; no firm D call. Deletions cut 0 bases from V and 0 bases from J, with 9 bases between. The CDR3 length is 16 residues. The V gene's germline CDR1 is SGHTA and CDR2 FQGNSA. DNA for the CDR3: TGTGCCAGCAGCTTAGCGCGAAGAAGTAGCAATCAGCCCCAGCATTTT. Encoded protein: CASSLARRSSNQPQHF.

Ten or more counts support this clone. The chain couples TRBV6-5 to TRBJ1-2; no clear D. Trimming removed 5 bases at V and 0 bases at J, with 13 bases between. This CDR3 region has 15 residues. Germline CDR1 and CDR2: MNHEY and SVGAGI. The CDR3 sequence is CASSPSGRANYGYTF. CDR3 in DNA: TGTGCCAGCAGTCCCTCCGGGCGGGCTAACTATGGCTACACCTTC.

This clone came up a few times. The rearrangement links TRBV14 to TRBJ2-7; D possibly corresponds to TRBD1 (6 bases). CDR1 is SGHDN and CDR2 is FVKESK in the germline V gene. This CDR3 is built from 15 residues. V lost 4 bases and J lost 4, with 17 bases in between. CDR3 region: CASSPLGTKTYEQYF. DNA for the CDR3: TGTGCCAGCAGCCCCCTAGGGACAAAGACTTACGAGCAGTACTTC.

This clone was seen more than once but under ten times. This sequence joins TRBV29-1 and TRBJ1-2, with 9 bases identical to TRBD1. Germline CDR1 and CDR2: SQVTM and ANQGSEA. Losses at the gene ends were 6 bases for V and 7 bases for J; bases not matched to a gene: 6. CDR3 length: 12 residues. This CDR3 is CSVGQGLSGYTF. CDR3 coding DNA: TGCAGCGTCGGACAGGGGTTATCTGGCTACACCTTC.

V and J are TRBV11-2 and TRBJ2-1; the match to TRBD2 covers 13 bases. This CDR3 contains 14 residues. Germline CDR1 and CDR2: SGHAT and FQNNGV. Unmatched junction bases numbered 4, after V lost 7 bases and J lost 7 bases. CDR3 loop: CASTTSGGANEQFF. CDR3 nucleotide sequence: TGTGCCAGCACCACTAGCGGGGGGGCAAATGAGCAGTTCTTC. The complete variable domain, with remaining parts taken from reference TRBV11-2 and TRBJ2-1, reads EAGVAQSPRYKIIEKRQSVAFWCNPISGHATLYWYQQILGQGPKLLIQFQNNGVVDDSQLPKDRFSAERLKGVDSTLKIQPAKLEDSAVYLCASTTSGGANEQFFGPGTRLTVL.

CDR3 sequence: CASSFRTYTDTQYF. The DNA of the CDR3 is TGTGCCAGCAGCTTCCGGACATACACAGATACGCAGTATTTT. The genes are TRBV11-3 and TRBJ2-3; possibly TRBD1 for D (5 bases). CDR3 length: 14 amino acids. V gave up 3 bases and J gave up 2 bases, with 9 bases separating them. Germline V CDR1 and CDR2: SGHNT, YENEEA.

The chain combines TRBV5-1 with TRBJ1-2, with 9 bases fitting TRBD1. The germline V gene encodes CDR1 SGHRS and CDR2 YFSETQ. The CDR3 runs to 14 residues. V lost 4 bases to trimming and J lost 5 bases; unmatched junction nucleotides: 6. The CDR3 region has the DNA TGCGCCAGCAGCGTGGGGACAGGGAAATATGGCTACACCTTC. Its translation is CASSVGTGKYGYTF.

This sequence joins TRBV29-1 and TRBJ1-1, with D uncertain. Germline lookup yields CDR1 SQVTM and CDR2 ANQGSEA. Trimming removed 4 bases at V and 6 bases at J, with 12 bases between. CDR3 length: 12 amino acids. CDR3 sequence: CSVVFGQAEAFF. In DNA form, the CDR3 reads TGCAGCGTTGTTTTTGGGCAGGCTGAAGCTTTCTTT.

V usage is TRBV15 and J usage is TRBJ1-5; 7 bases are a match to TRBD1. The CDR3 sequence is 15 residues long. The junction had 8 bases not matched to a gene; V was cut back by 5 bases and J by 4 bases. Germline V CDR1 and CDR2: LNHNV, YYDKDF (reference sequence). The CDR3 region is CATSVLQGMNQPQHF. The CDR3 DNA reads TGTGCCACCAGCGTATTACAGGGGATGAATCAGCCCCAGCATTTT. The variable domain in full, with the rest retrieved from reference TRBV15 and TRBJ1-5, is DAMVIQNPRYQVTQFGKPVTLSCSQTLNHNVMYWYQQKSSQAPKLLFHYYDKDFNNEADTPDNFQSRRPNTSFCFLDIRSPGLGDTAMYLCATSVLQGMNQPQHFGDGTRLSIL.

The chain links TRBV27 to TRBJ1-1, with D perhaps matching TRBD1 (5 bases). The germline V and J ends were trimmed by 10 bases and 4 bases, with 13 bases remaining between them. The CDR3 runs 12 residues. Germline V gene lookup returns CDR1 MNHEY and CDR2 SMNVEV (reference sequence). CDR3 sequence reads: CATKRGGTEAFF. CDR3 nucleotides: TGTGCCACCAAACGGGGGGGCACTGAAGCTTTCTTT.

The V call is TRBV6-4, the J call TRBJ2-3, with TRBD2 matching over 11 bases. J lost 4 bases, V lost 5 bases, and 5 bases had no gene match. Germline CDR1 and CDR2: MRHNA and SNTAGT. The CDR3 extends over 15 amino acids. The CDR3 region is CASSLTSGESDTQYF. The CDR3 nucleotides read TGTGCCAGCAGTCTGACTAGCGGGGAGTCAGATACGCAGTATTTT.

The gene calls are TRBV7-2 and TRBJ1-6; D is possibly TRBD1 (5 bases). Looked up from germline, CDR1 is SGHTA and CDR2 is FQGNSA. The CDR3 loop spans 15 amino acids. V lost 5 bases to trimming and J lost 6 bases, with 14 bases between them. CDR3 loop: CASSLNQGINSPLHF. In DNA form, the CDR3 reads TGTGCCAGCAGCCTCAACCAGGGAATTAATTCACCCCTCCACTTT.

V gene TRBV4-3 combines with J gene TRBJ2-1; 13 bases map to TRBD2. The CDR3 is made up of 16 amino acids. The J segment lost 7 bases and the V segment lost 2 bases, leaving 5 bases of the junction unmatched. Germline V gene sequence: CDR1 LGHNA, CDR2 YSLEER. CDR3 sequence: CASSQSLAGGQNEQFF. As DNA, the CDR3 is TGCGCCAGCAGCCAATCACTAGCGGGGGGGCAAAATGAGCAGTTCTTC.

The chain couples TRBV4-1 to TRBJ2-7; 11 bases are shared with TRBD2. Germline assignment: CDR1 MGHRA and CDR2 YSYEKL. The CDR3 spans 16 residues. V was clipped by 1 base and J by 3 bases; unmatched bases: 5. The chain's CDR3 is CASSQGRGLADYEQYF. As DNA, the CDR3 is TGCGCCAGCAGCCAAGGACGGGGACTAGCGGACTACGAGCAGTACTTC.

This clone was observed a single time. V and J are TRBV2 and TRBJ1-5; 9 bases are shared with TRBD1. The trim removed 6 bases at V and 0 bases at J, leaving 9 bases unmatched. The germline gives CDR1 SNHLY, CDR2 FYNNEI. The CDR3 has 17 amino acids. The CDR3, as DNA: TGTGCCAGCAGCCTGACAGGGGGAGGTTATAGCAATCAGCCCCAGCATTTT. Translating it yields CASSLTGGGYSNQPQHF.

This chain links TRBV6-1 with TRBJ1-5; 9 bases line up with TRBD1. CDR1 and CDR2 from the germline V gene are MNHNS and SASEGT. The CDR3 loop spans 15 amino acids. V lost 7 bases, J lost 1 base, and 5 bases stayed unmatched. CDR3 nucleotide sequence: TGTGCCAGCAAAGGACAGGGGAGCAGCAATCAGCCCCAGCATTTT. Amino acid sequence: CASKGQGSSNQPQHF.

The chain uses TRBV7-2 and TRBJ2-2; the D is unclear. The CDR3 length is 15 residues. Between the trimmed V and J ends, which lost 1 base and 5 bases, there was a span of 11 bases. Germline loops: CDR1 SGHTA, CDR2 FQGNSA. This chain's CDR3 is CASSLGGLRTGELFF. The CDR3 bases are TGTGCCAGCAGCTTAGGAGGATTGCGGACCGGGGAGCTGTTTTTT.

The rearrangement links TRBV4-2 to TRBJ2-1; 7 positions match TRBD1. V was pared by 0 bases and J by 14 bases, with 7 bases of the junction left unmatched. The CDR3 spans 13 residues. CDR1 and CDR2 (germline): LGHNA, YNFKEQ. CDR3 residues: CASSQDSLTGKFF. CDR3 sequence (DNA): TGTGCCAGCAGCCAAGACTCTTTGACAGGGAAGTTCTTC.

This clone has just one count. The rearrangement links TRBV7-6 to TRBJ2-2; 7 positions agree with TRBD2. Trimming removed 5 bases from V and 6 bases from J; junction bases left unmatched: 9. Germline assignment: CDR1 SGHVS and CDR2 FNYEAQ. The CDR3 has 15 residues. The CDR3 loop is CASSDQLAIPGELFF. In DNA, the CDR3 is TGTGCCAGCAGCGACCAACTAGCGATCCCCGGGGAGCTGTTTTTT.

V usage is TRBV6-1 and J usage is TRBJ1-4; D remains unclear. CDR1 and CDR2 from the germline V gene are MNHNS and SASEGT. There are 13 residues in the CDR3. Trimming removed 2 bases from V and 3 bases from J, with 4 bases in between. Written as DNA, the CDR3 is TGTGCCAGCAGTGAACGGGCTAATGAAAAACTGTTTTTT. Translated, it gives CASSERANEKLFF.

V usage is TRBV4-2 and J usage is TRBJ2-5; no clear D. Trimming left V 1 base short and J 5 bases short, with 14 bases between. From germline, CDR1 is LGHNA and CDR2 YNFKEQ. This CDR3 is built from 15 residues. The DNA for the CDR3 is TGTGCCAGCAGCCAAGGCGTAGAGCTGAGCGAGACCCAGTACTTC. Translating gives CASSQGVELSETQYF.